This section outlines one T cell receptor beta chain sequence together with its context. Its target is unknown. The junction had 16 bases not matched to a gene; V was cut back by 5 bases and J by 7 bases. This CDR3 region has 17 residues. Germline loops: CDR1 MDHEN, CDR2 SYDVKM. The data were taken from a study of post-analysis software for immune sequencing data. About the study: Disease courses included relapsing-remitting, secondary progressive and progressive-relapsing multiple sclerosis. Study findings and constraints: Relative to controls, patients had 5 or 6 TRBV segments at higher frequency, with TRBV5-6, TRBV5-1 and TRBV20-1 among these. F measure showed strong co-clustering of same-batch samples. Compared against controls, patients with multiple sclerosis displayed significantly lower normalized Chao1 diversity.

TCR beta cDNA libraries had unique molecular identifiers. Input of roughly 1 to 11 million T cells yielded 400,000 to 550,000 cDNA molecules. MiXCR, applied by TCRdb to the PCR reads, yields one record per CDR3 protein. The table shows 740,000 or so distinct CDR3 sequences, with approximately 50% occurring only once. This sequence joins TRBV28 and TRBJ2-1; 8 bases are a match to TRBD1. Sequenced sample: blood. This TCR was recovered from a girl between 5 and 17 years old with multiple sclerosis. The CDR3, as DNA: TGTGCCAGCAGTCCGTACCCGGGGCAGGGGGCTAAGAATGAGCAGTTCTTC. This sequence encodes CASSPYPGQGAKNEQFF.